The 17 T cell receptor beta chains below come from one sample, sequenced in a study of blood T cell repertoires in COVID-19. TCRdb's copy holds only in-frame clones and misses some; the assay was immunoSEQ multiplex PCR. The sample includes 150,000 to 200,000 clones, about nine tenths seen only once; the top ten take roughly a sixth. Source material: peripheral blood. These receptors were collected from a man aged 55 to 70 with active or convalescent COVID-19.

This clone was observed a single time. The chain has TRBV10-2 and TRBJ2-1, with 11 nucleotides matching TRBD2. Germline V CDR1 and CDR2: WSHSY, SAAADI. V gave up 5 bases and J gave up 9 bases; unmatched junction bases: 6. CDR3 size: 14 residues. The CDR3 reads CASSQLAGEFEQFF. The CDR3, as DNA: TGCGCCAGCAGTCAACTAGCGGGAGAATTTGAGCAGTTCTTC.

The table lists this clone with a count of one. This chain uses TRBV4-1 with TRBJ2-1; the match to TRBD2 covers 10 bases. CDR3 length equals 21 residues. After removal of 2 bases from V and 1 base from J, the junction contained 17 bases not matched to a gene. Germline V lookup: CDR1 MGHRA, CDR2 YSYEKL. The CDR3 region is CASSQRQPGLARVSSYNEQFF. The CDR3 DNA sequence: TGCGCCAGCAGCCAACGACAACCGGGACTAGCGCGTGTGAGTTCCTACAATGAGCAGTTCTTC.

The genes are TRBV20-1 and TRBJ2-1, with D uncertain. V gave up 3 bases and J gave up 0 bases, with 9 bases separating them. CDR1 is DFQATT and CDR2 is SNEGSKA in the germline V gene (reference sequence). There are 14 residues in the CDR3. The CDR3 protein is CSASTPSSYNEQFF. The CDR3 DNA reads TGCAGTGCTAGTACGCCGAGCTCCTACAATGAGCAGTTCTTC.

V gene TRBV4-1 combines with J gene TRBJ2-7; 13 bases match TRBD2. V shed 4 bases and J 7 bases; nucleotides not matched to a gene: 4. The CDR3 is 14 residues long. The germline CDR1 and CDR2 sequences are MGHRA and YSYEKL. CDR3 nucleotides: TGCGCCAGCAGCCCGAAGACTAGCGGGAGGGAGCAGTACTTC. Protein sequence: CASSPKTSGREQYF.

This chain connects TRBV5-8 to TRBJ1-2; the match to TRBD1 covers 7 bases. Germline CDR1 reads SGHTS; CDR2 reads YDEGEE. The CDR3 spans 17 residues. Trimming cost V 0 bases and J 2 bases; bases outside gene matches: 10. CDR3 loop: CASSLVDRILFNYGYTF. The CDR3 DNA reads TGTGCCAGCAGCTTGGTGGACAGGATCCTCTTCAACTATGGCTACACCTTC.

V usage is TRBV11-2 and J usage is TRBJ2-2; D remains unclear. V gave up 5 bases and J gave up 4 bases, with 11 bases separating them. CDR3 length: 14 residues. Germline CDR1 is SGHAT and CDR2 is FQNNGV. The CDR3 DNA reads TGTGCCAGCAGCCCCCCCGTTGTCACCGGGGAGCTGTTTTTT. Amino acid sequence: CASSPPVVTGELFF.

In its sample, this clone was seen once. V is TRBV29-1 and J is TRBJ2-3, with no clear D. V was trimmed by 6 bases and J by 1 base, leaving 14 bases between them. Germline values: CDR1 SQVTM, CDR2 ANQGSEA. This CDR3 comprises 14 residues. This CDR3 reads CSVRDYSGTDTQYF. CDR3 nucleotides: TGCAGCGTCCGTGATTATAGTGGCACAGATACGCAGTATTTT.

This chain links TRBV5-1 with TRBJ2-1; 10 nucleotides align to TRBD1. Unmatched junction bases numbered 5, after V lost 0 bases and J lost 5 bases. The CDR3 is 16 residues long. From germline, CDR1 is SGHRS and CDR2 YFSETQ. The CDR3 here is CASSLAPGQGHNEQFF. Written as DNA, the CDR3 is TGCGCCAGCAGCTTGGCTCCGGGACAGGGGCACAATGAGCAGTTCTTC.

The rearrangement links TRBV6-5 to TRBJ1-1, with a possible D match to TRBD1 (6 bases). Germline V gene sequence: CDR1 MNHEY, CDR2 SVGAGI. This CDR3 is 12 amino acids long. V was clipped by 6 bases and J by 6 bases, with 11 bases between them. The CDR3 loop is CASSRQGSEAFF. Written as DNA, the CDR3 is TGTGCCAGCAGCCGGCAGGGGTCTGAAGCTTTCTTT.

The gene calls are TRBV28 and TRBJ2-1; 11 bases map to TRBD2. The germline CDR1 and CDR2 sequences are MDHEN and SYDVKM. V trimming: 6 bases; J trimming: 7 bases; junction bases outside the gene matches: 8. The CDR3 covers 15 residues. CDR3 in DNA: TGTGCCAGCAGGGGCGGGACTAGCGGACTAAATGAGCAGTTCTTC. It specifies CASRGGTSGLNEQFF.

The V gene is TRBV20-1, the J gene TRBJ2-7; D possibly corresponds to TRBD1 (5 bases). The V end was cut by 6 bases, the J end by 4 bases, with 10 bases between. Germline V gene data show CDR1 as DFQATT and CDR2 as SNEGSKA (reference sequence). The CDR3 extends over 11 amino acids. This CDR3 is CSASTEYEQYF. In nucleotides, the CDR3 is TGCAGTGCATCGACAGAGTACGAGCAGTACTTC.

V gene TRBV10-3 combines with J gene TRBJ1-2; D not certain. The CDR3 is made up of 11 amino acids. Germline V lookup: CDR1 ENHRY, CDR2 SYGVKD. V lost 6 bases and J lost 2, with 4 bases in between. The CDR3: CAIRGNYGYTF. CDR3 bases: TGTGCCATCAGGGGCAACTATGGCTACACCTTC.

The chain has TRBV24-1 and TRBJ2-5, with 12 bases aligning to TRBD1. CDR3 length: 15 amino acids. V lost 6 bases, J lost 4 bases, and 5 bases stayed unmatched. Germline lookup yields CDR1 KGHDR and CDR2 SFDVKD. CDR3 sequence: CATSPGTGGVETQYF. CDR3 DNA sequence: TGTGCCACCAGTCCCGGGACAGGGGGCGTAGAGACCCAGTACTTC.

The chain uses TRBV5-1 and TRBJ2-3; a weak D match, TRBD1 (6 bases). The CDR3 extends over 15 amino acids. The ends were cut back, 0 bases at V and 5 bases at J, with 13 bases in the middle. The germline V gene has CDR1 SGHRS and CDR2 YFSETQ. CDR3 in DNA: TGCGCCAGCAGCTTGGAATCAGGGGCGATAGATACGCAGTATTTT. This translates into CASSLESGAIDTQYF.

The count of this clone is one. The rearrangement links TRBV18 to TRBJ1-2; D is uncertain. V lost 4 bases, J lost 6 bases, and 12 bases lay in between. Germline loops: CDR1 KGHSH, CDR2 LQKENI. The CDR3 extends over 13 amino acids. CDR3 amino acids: CASSLSHGDGYTF. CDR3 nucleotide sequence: TGTGCCAGCTCACTATCGCACGGGGATGGCTACACCTTC.

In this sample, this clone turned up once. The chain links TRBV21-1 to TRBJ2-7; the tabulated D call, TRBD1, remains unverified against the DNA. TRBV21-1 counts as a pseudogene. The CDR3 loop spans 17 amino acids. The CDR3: CASAGPYRGDPPYEQYF. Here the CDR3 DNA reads TGTGCCAGCGCGGGGCCTTACAGGGGGGACCCCCCTTACGAGCAGTACTTC.

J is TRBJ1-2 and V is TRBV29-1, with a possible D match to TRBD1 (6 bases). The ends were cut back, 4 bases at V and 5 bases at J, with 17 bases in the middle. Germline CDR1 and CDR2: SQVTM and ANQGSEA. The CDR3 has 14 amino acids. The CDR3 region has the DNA TGCAGCGTTGCGCGGCAAGGACAGCTTTATGGCTACACCTTC. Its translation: CSVARQGQLYGYTF.